The clone carrying this T cell receptor beta chain appeared many times. From the 5' RACE reads, TCRdb called clonotypes with MiXCR, one entry per CDR3 protein. The sample shows 50,000 to 75,000 distinct CDR3 sequences, roughly 6.1% of them seen only once. The data originate from a study of CD8 T cells in ankylosing spondylitis. CDR1 and CDR2 from the germline V gene are LGHNA and YNFKEQ. With 4 bases clipped from V and 4 bases from J, the junction kept 12 bases outside the gene matches. The CDR3 is made up of 17 amino acids. This TCR derives from a male donor with ankylosing spondylitis. J is TRBJ2-3 and V is TRBV4-2, with 9 positions matching TRBD1. Material: synovial fluid, either unsorted or a sorted T cell fraction (not recorded which). The chain's CDR3 is CASSPDPGTGYPDTQYF. The CDR3 DNA sequence: TGTGCCAGCAGCCCTGACCCCGGGACAGGGTATCCAGATACGCAGTATTTT.